This T cell receptor beta chain is from a study of blood T cells in healthy people across ages. Study-level points and caveats: Greater diversity and more naive CD4+ cells were seen in long-lived donors than in aged donors.

Trimming left V 0 bases short and J 1 base short, with 9 bases between. The germline CDR1 and CDR2 sequences are ENHRY and SYGVKD. CDR3 size: 15 residues. Remarks on this clonotype: Its antigen is still unknown.

Using a J-beta primer mix together with a sample-barcoded 5' primer, a second PCR was run for about 7 to 12 cycles. Each CDR3 protein gets one entry after TCRdb re-called the 5' RACE reads with MiXCR. Of under 800,000 distinct CDR3 sequences listed, under 25% were seen once; the top ten hold roughly 3.6%. V is TRBV10-3 and J is TRBJ2-5; the D is unclear. This TCR was recovered from a man between 65 and 80 years old in good health. Material: blood. The CDR3: CAISESVEIQETQYF. CDR3 coding DNA: TGTGCCATCAGTGAGTCGGTTGAGATCCAAGAGACCCAGTACTTC.